A single sample is the source of the 22 T cell receptor beta chains below, sequenced in a study of blood T cell repertoires in COVID-19. Produced via immunoSEQ multiplex PCR; TCRdb's table is partial and in-frame only. The data contain 150,000 to 200,000 clones, more than 70% of them singletons. Source material: PBMCs or T cells enriched from blood (not recorded which). These receptors were obtained from a woman in her late teens or twenties who had recovered from COVID-19.

The chain links TRBV6-5 to TRBJ1-1; 8 nucleotides match TRBD1. The CDR3 contains 13 residues. Germline V lookup: CDR1 MNHEY, CDR2 SVGAGI. The V gene end was trimmed by 6 bases and the J gene end by 4 bases; junction bases not matched to a gene: 4. CDR3 loop: CASRSTGATEAFF. CDR3 DNA: TGTGCCAGCAGATCGACAGGGGCCACTGAAGCTTTCTTT.

In DNA form, the CDR3 reads TGCGCCAGCAGCTTGGCTTCGCGGGAGACCCAGTACTTC. Protein product: CASSLASRETQYF. The rearrangement links TRBV5-1 to TRBJ2-5; D gene uncertain. V was clipped by 0 bases and J by 5 bases, with 8 bases between them. The germline CDR1 and CDR2 sequences are SGHRS and YFSETQ. This CDR3 has 13 amino acids.

The rearrangement links TRBV28 to TRBJ1-1; 8 bases match TRBD1. The germline V gene encodes CDR1 MDHEN and CDR2 SYDVKM. V was pared by 4 bases and J by 6 bases, with 10 bases of the junction left unmatched. The CDR3 contains 15 residues. CDR3 sequence (DNA): TGTGCCAGCAGTTCTCATCCGACAGGGGACCCTGAAGCTTTCTTT. Its translation is CASSSHPTGDPEAFF. The full variable domain, its missing parts supplied by reference TRBV28 and TRBJ1-1, is DVKVTQSSRYLVKRTGEKVFLECVQDMDHENMFWYRQDPGLGLRLIYFSYDVKMKEKGDIPEGYSVSREKKERFSLILESASTNQTSMYLCASSSHPTGDPEAFFGQGTRLTVV.

The V call is TRBV6-1, the J call TRBJ2-7; TRBD2 might be the D (5 bases). CDR3 length: 14 residues. Trimming removed 0 bases at V and 0 bases at J, with 6 bases between. Per the germline V gene, CDR1 is MNHNS and CDR2 is SASEGT. CDR3 loop: CASSEARDSYEQYF. The DNA of the CDR3 is TGTGCCAGCAGTGAAGCACGGGACTCCTACGAGCAGTACTTC.

CDR3 sequence (DNA): TGCAGCGTTGAAGATGTAAGGGGTAATTCGAACACTGAAGCTTTCTTT. Its translation is CSVEDVRGNSNTEAFF. V gene TRBV29-1 combines with J gene TRBJ1-1; D perhaps matches TRBD1 (5 bases). Germline-derived CDR1 and CDR2 are SQVTM and ANQGSEA. V was trimmed by 0 bases and J by 1 base, leaving 15 bases between them. This CDR3 spans 16 amino acids.

V gene TRBV2 combines with J gene TRBJ1-5, with D tentatively TRBD1 (5 bases). V was shortened by 2 bases and J by 4 bases, with 15 bases between the two germline ends. There are 16 residues in the CDR3. The germline V gene encodes CDR1 SNHLY and CDR2 FYNNEI. The DNA for the CDR3 is TGTGCCAGCAGTGAAAGGCCCGGGGGGTTGAATCAGCCCCAGCATTTT. This translates into CASSERPGGLNQPQHF.

The chain couples TRBV12-5 to TRBJ1-5; 11 nucleotides align to TRBD1. CDR1 and CDR2 from the germline V gene are LGHNT and FRNRAP. The CDR3 has 20 residues. J gave up 0 bases and V 7 bases, and 17 bases lay outside the gene matches. The CDR3 sequence is CASAIILGQGDLYSNQPQHF. As DNA, the CDR3 is TGTGCTAGTGCCATAATCCTGGGACAGGGGGACCTTTATAGCAATCAGCCCCAGCATTTT.

The chain links TRBV6-5 to TRBJ1-5; no firm D call. The germline V gene encodes CDR1 MNHEY and CDR2 SVGAGI. V was trimmed by 5 bases and J by 4 bases, leaving 12 bases between them. CDR3 size: 14 residues. Here the CDR3 DNA reads TGTGCCAGCAGTATCCTTGGAGATAATCAGCCCCAGCATTTT. Its translation is CASSILGDNQPQHF.

The chain employs TRBV7-3 and TRBJ1-1; possibly TRBD1 for D (6 bases). From germline, CDR1 is SGHTA and CDR2 FQGTGA. V lost 6 bases to trimming and J lost 1 base, with 9 bases between them. This CDR3 contains 13 residues. Here the CDR3 DNA reads TGTGCCAGCAGTTCAGGGGAGAACACTGAAGCTTTCTTT. It translates to CASSSGENTEAFF.

This clone was seen once. V is TRBV3-1 (or the pseudogene TRBV3-2) and J is TRBJ1-1, with TRBD1 matching 10 bases. CDR3 length: 15 residues. The germline V gene encodes CDR1 LGHDT and CDR2 YNNKEL (reference sequence). J was trimmed by 4 bases and V by 4 bases; bases with no gene match: 6. CDR3: CASSLRTGGTTEAFF. As DNA, the CDR3 is TGTGCCAGCAGCCTAAGGACAGGGGGGACCACTGAAGCTTTCTTT.

This sequence joins TRBV6-1 and TRBJ1-3, with 8 bases fitting TRBD1. CDR1 and CDR2 from the germline V gene are MNHNS and SASEGT. V shed 5 bases, J shed 4 bases, and the junction held 7 bases outside the gene matches. The CDR3 loop spans 15 amino acids. This CDR3 reads CASSQDRADGNTIYF. CDR3 sequence (DNA): TGTGCCAGCAGTCAGGACAGGGCGGACGGAAACACCATATATTTT.

The rearrangement links TRBV28 to TRBJ1-1, with D maybe TRBD1 (5 bases). V was pared by 7 bases and J by 5 bases, with 17 bases between. This CDR3 is built from 14 residues. Per germline, CDR1 MDHEN and CDR2 SYDVKM. The CDR3 here is CASTQTGGITEAFF. CDR3 DNA: TGTGCCAGCACCCAGACGGGGGGGATTACTGAAGCTTTCTTT.

The CDR3 DNA sequence: TGTGCCGTCATAGGAGGGTGGGAGTCTGGAAACACCATATATTTT. This codes for CAVIGGWESGNTIYF. The rearrangement joins TRBV10-3 to TRBJ1-3, with D unclear. There are 15 residues in the CDR3. V shed 11 bases and J shed 1 base, with 18 bases lying between them. Germline V gives CDR1 ENHRY, CDR2 SYGVKD.

The chain joins TRBV6-5 to TRBJ1-2; tentatively, D is TRBD1 (5 bases). Germline CDR1 is MNHEY and CDR2 is SVGAGI. Trimming shortened V by 8 bases and J by 5 bases, and 18 bases separated the two germline ends. This CDR3 has 14 residues. This chain's CDR3 is CASGRGVGTYGYTF. CDR3 nucleotide sequence: TGTGCCAGCGGCCGGGGGGTGGGAACTTATGGCTACACCTTC.

V is TRBV19 and J is TRBJ1-5; 8 bases align to TRBD1. The CDR3 covers 15 residues. The germline V gene has CDR1 LNHDA and CDR2 SQIVND (reference sequence). With V trimmed by 6 bases and J by 1 base, 5 bases remained unmatched. In nucleotides, the CDR3 is TGTGCCAGTAGAACTGGACAGGGCAGCAATCAGCCCCAGCATTTT. It translates to CASRTGQGSNQPQHF.

The chain joins TRBV10-3 to TRBJ1-1; 9 bases align to TRBD1. Germline CDR1 is ENHRY and CDR2 is SYGVKD. The CDR3 is 16 residues long. The ends lost 0 bases at V and 0 bases at J; junction bases unmatched: 2. The CDR3 DNA is TGTGCCATCAGTGAGTCGGACAGGGGACTGAACACTGAAGCTTTCTTT. It encodes CAISESDRGLNTEAFF.

The V gene is TRBV7-9, the J gene TRBJ2-3; 13 nucleotides align to TRBD2. The CDR3 totals 15 residues. Germline CDR1 SEHNR, CDR2 FQNEAQ (reference sequence). The junction had 5 bases not matched to a gene; V was cut back by 6 bases and J by 5 bases. The DNA for the CDR3 is TGTGCCAGCAGAGAGACTAGCGGGGGGTTAGATACGCAGTATTTT. As protein: CASRETSGGLDTQYF.

The chain links TRBV29-1 to TRBJ2-7, with a weak D call TRBD2 (7 bases). Germline V gene sequence: CDR1 SQVTM, CDR2 ANQGSEA. V shed 6 bases and J shed 1 base, with 16 bases lying between them. The CDR3 covers 14 residues. The CDR3 is CSVVGGAVSYEQYF. The CDR3 nucleotides are TGCAGCGTCGTGGGGGGGGCGGTATCCTACGAGCAGTACTTC.

The chain combines TRBV6-1 with TRBJ2-7, with TRBD2 identical over 7 bases. The CDR3 extends over 16 amino acids. J gave up 4 bases and V 3 bases, and 12 bases lay outside the gene matches. From germline, CDR1 is MNHNS and CDR2 SASEGT. The CDR3: CASSEPGGRNPYEQYF. The CDR3 nucleotides are TGTGCCAGCAGTGAGCCGGGAGGCCGTAACCCGTACGAGCAGTACTTC.

This chain uses TRBV27 with TRBJ1-1; D is undetermined. V shed 0 bases and J shed 5 bases, with 13 bases lying between them. The CDR3 is 15 residues long. Per the germline V gene, CDR1 is MNHEY and CDR2 is SMNVEV (reference sequence). CDR3: CASSLSGTPWTEAFF. The CDR3 DNA reads TGTGCCAGCAGTTTATCGGGCACCCCCTGGACTGAAGCTTTCTTT.

This chain joins TRBV18 and TRBJ1-2, with D possibly matching TRBD1 (6 bases). CDR1 KGHSH and CDR2 LQKENI come from the germline V gene. The V gene lost 3 bases and the J gene lost 2 bases, with 13 bases spanning the gap. This CDR3 has 15 amino acids. The CDR3 bases are TGTGCCAGCTCACCTGACTACAGGGCCAACTATGGCTACACCTTC. Translating gives CASSPDYRANYGYTF.

The chain carries TRBV19 and TRBJ1-1; the D gene is possibly TRBD1 (6 bases). Germline lookup yields CDR1 LNHDA and CDR2 SQIVND (reference sequence). The V gene lost 9 bases and the J gene lost 3 bases, with 17 bases spanning the gap. The CDR3 loop spans 14 amino acids. This chain's CDR3 is CASLPQGFYTEAFF. CDR3 DNA sequence: TGTGCCAGCCTACCCCAGGGGTTTTACACTGAAGCTTTCTTT.